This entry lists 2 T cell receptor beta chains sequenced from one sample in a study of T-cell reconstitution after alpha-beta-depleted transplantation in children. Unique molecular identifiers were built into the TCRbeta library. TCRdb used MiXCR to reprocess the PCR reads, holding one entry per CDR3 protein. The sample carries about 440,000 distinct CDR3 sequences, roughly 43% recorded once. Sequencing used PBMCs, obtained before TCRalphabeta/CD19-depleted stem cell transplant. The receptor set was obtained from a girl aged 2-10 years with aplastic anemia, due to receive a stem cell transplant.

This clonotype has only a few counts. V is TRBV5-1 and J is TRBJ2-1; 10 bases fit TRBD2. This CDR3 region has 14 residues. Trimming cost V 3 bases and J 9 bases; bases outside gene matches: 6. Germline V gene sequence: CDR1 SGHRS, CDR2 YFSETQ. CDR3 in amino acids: CASSSSSGRGEQFF. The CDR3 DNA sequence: TGCGCCAGCAGCTCCTCTAGCGGGAGAGGTGAGCAGTTCTTC.

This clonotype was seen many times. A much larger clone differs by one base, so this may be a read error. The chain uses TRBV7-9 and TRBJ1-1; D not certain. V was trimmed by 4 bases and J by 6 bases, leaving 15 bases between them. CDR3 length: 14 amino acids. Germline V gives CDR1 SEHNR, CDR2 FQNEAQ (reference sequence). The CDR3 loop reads CASSSRDEDAEAFF. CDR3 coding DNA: TGTGCCAGCAGCTCGCGAGATGAAGACGCTGAAGCTTTCTTT.